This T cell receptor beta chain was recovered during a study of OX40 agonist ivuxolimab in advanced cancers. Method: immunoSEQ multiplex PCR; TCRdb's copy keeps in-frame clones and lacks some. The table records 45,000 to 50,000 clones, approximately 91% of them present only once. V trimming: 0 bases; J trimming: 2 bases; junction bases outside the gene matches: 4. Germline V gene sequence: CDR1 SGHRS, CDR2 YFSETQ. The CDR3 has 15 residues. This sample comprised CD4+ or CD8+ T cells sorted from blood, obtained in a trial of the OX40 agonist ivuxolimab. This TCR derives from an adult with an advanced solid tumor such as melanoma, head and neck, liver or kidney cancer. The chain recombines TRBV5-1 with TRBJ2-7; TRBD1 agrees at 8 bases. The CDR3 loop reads CASSLAPQGAYEQYF. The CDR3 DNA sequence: TGCGCCAGCAGCTTGGCACCACAGGGGGCCTACGAGCAGTACTTC.